A selection of T cell receptor beta chains follows, all from one sample in a study of shared clonotypes between healthy human individuals. Using immunoSEQ multiplex PCR, the repertoire was profiled, and TCRdb retains in-frame clones only, with some absent. Among approximately 1.9 million clones, around 93% were seen once, and the ten largest hold over 1.5%. The sequenced sample was naive CD8+ T cells from PBMCs. Source of these receptors: a man between 18 and 29 years old in good health. Some clones in this sample may be carry-over from other donors' samples. Both conserved end residues are part of each CDR3. The D gene is left open where the match is weak. Clone size is given for some rows only: seen once, a few or many times, or a class if the clone is expanded.

clone_size,j_call,d_call,v_call,cdr3_nt,cdr3_aa
-,TRBJ2-1,-,TRBV6-5,TGTGCCAGCAGTTACGACGGGTTAGGGTCCCGCGATGAGCAGTTCTTC,CASSYDGLGSRDEQFF
-,TRBJ1-3,TRBD1,TRBV2,TGTGCCAGCAGCCGACAGGGCTCTGGAAACACCATATATTTT,CASSRQGSGNTIYF
-,TRBJ2-2,TRBD2,TRBV10-3,TGTGCCATCAGTGAGCAGAAACTAGCGGGTCCCACCGGGGAGCTGTTTTTT,CAISEQKLAGPTGELFF
-,TRBJ2-7,-,TRBV27,TGTGCCAGCAGCCCTCAGGCAGGTAATACCTACGAGCAGTACTTC,CASSPQAGNTYEQYF
-,TRBJ2-7,-,TRBV4-1,TGCGCCAGCAGCCAAGGAGCCCTCTACGAGCAGTACTTC,CASSQGALYEQYF
-,TRBJ2-1,TRBD2,TRBV27,TGTGCCACCATGGTACTAGCGGGATACAATGAGCAGTTCTTC,CATMVLAGYNEQFF
-,TRBJ1-1,-,TRBV4-2,TGTGCCAGCAGCCCCACACTGGGTGCATCCCTGAACACTGAAGCTTTCTTT,CASSPTLGASLNTEAFF
-,TRBJ2-7,TRBD1,TRBV27,TGTGCCAGCAGCCCCCTCAGGGGGTACCTCTCCTACGAGCAGTACTTC,CASSPLRGYLSYEQYF
-,TRBJ2-7,TRBD2,TRBV2,TGTGCCAGCAGTGAAGCCTATAGACTAGCGGGTCCTAATGAGCAGTACTTC,CASSEAYRLAGPNEQYF
-,TRBJ2-5,TRBD1,TRBV2,TGTGCCAGCAGTGAGTTGGGGACAGGGCGACCTTTCCAAGAGACCCAGTACTTC,CASSELGTGRPFQETQYF
-,TRBJ2-5,TRBD2,TRBV4-1,TGCGCCAGCAGCCACTTCGGCGGGGGAGAGACCCAGTACTTC,CASSHFGGGETQYF
-,TRBJ2-1,-,TRBV29-1,TGCAGCGCCCTACTCACGAATGAGCAGTTCTTC,CSALLTNEQFF
-,TRBJ2-7,-,TRBV4-1,TGCGCCAGCAGCCAAAGAGGAAGAGGGGGGTCCTCGAGGGACGAGCAGTACTTC,CASSQRGRGGSSRDEQYF
-,TRBJ2-5,TRBD2,TRBV28,TGTGCCAGCAGTCCGCTGACGGGGGGAATGGAGACCCAGTACTTC,CASSPLTGGMETQYF
-,TRBJ2-1,-,TRBV13,TGTGCCAGCAGCTTAAAAGTCAATGAGCAGTTCTTC,CASSLKVNEQFF
-,TRBJ1-1,TRBD1,TRBV7-9,TGTGCCAGCAGCCCCGACAGGGAGTGGGGTGAAGCTTTCTTT,CASSPDREWGEAFF
-,TRBJ2-7,TRBD1,TRBV7-9,TGTGCCAGCAGCTCAGCCGGGACAGGGGGAACCTACGAGCAGTACTTC,CASSSAGTGGTYEQYF
-,TRBJ2-1,-,TRBV7-6,TGTGCCAGCAGCCCGTCCCTCCGCTCCTACAATGAGCAGTTCTTC,CASSPSLRSYNEQFF
-,TRBJ2-2,-,TRBV5-1,TGCGCCAGCAGCAAACAGGGCGCCTCCGGGGAGCTGTTTTTT,CASSKQGASGELFF
-,TRBJ1-4,-,TRBV6-6,TGTGCCAGCAGTCCGACAGCAACTAATGAAAAACTGTTTTTT,CASSPTATNEKLFF
-,TRBJ2-7,-,TRBV7-9,TGTGCCAGCTCTGCAGGGGAAGTCCACGAGCAGTACTTC,CASSAGEVHEQYF
-,TRBJ2-7,TRBD2,TRBV27,TGTGCCAGCAGTTTCCTGGCGGGAGTGAACTACGAGCAGTACTTC,CASSFLAGVNYEQYF
-,TRBJ2-7,-,TRBV27,TGTGCCAGCAGTTTATCGAGAACAGCCTACGAGCAGTACTTC,CASSLSRTAYEQYF
-,TRBJ2-7,TRBD2,TRBV15,TGTGCCACCAGCAGAGATGGGCTAGCGGGAGGATCCTACGAGCAGTACTTC,CATSRDGLAGGSYEQYF
-,TRBJ1-5,TRBD1,TRBV28,TGTGCCAGCACCACCCTGGGAGGGACAGCTCATTATAGCAATCAGCCCCAGCATTTT,CASTTLGGTAHYSNQPQHF
-,TRBJ2-1,TRBD2,TRBV9,TGTGCCAGCAGCGTAGCTAGGTCTAGCGGGGAACTTGAGCAGTTCTTC,CASSVARSSGELEQFF
once,TRBJ1-1,-,TRBV4-1,TGCGCCACCCGTTGGGGGAGTAACACTGAAGCTTTCTTT,CATRWGSNTEAFF
-,TRBJ2-7,TRBD2,TRBV4-1,TGCGCCAGCAGCCAAGGTAGCGGGGGTTCCTGGGAGCAGTACTTC,CASSQGSGGSWEQYF
-,TRBJ1-2,-,TRBV29-1,TGCAGCGTCGTCGACCTATATGGCTACACCTTC,CSVVDLYGYTF
-,TRBJ1-2,-,TRBV7-9,TGTGCCAGCAGCCCCCCTTGGGGACAAAACTATGGCTACACCTTC,CASSPPWGQNYGYTF
-,TRBJ1-1,TRBD1,TRBV27,TGTGCCAGCAGCCGGACAGGGGCCAACACTGAAGCTTTCTTT,CASSRTGANTEAFF
-,TRBJ1-1,-,TRBV6-5,TGTGCCAGCAGTATCGGGGGTCCTGAAGCTTTCTTT,CASSIGGPEAFF
-,TRBJ1-1,-,TRBV5-1,TGCGCCAGCAGCTTGGACGGCTTGAACACTGAAGCTTTCTTT,CASSLDGLNTEAFF
-,TRBJ2-7,TRBD1,TRBV9,TGTGCCAGCAGCGAAGGGGGCCCATCAGCCTACGAGCAGTACTTC,CASSEGGPSAYEQYF
once,TRBJ2-3,-,TRBV11-3,TGTGCCAGCAGCTTAGGCCCCTGGAGGAGCACAGATACGCAGTATTTT,CASSLGPWRSTDTQYF
-,TRBJ2-7,-,TRBV27,TGTGCCAGCAGTTTCTTCCCGATGGGCTACGAGCAGTACTTC,CASSFFPMGYEQYF
-,TRBJ1-1,-,TRBV6-5,TGTGCCAGCAGTTCCGGGGACACTGAAGCTTTCTTT,CASSSGDTEAFF
-,TRBJ1-2,-,TRBV13,TGTGCCAGCAGCTTGAAGGACGGGACTATCTATGGCTACACCTTC,CASSLKDGTIYGYTF
once,TRBJ2-7,TRBD2,TRBV19,TGTGCCAGTAGTTCTAGCGGGAAAAGGGGCGAGCAGTACTTC,CASSSSGKRGEQYF
-,TRBJ2-7,TRBD2,TRBV28,TGTGCCAGCAGTTTACTAGGGGAGGGGAACTACGAGCAGTACTTC,CASSLLGEGNYEQYF
-,TRBJ2-1,TRBD1,TRBV27,TGTGCCAGCAGTTTCCTTTGGACAGGGGATATCCGCATCGGGAGAGGCTCCTACAATGAGCAGTTCTTC,CASSFLWTGDIRIGRGSYNEQFF
-,TRBJ1-1,TRBD1,TRBV9,TGTGCCAGCAGCGCCCAACAGGGGGCGGGGACTGAAGCTTTCTTT,CASSAQQGAGTEAFF
-,TRBJ2-3,-,TRBV2,TGTGCCAGCACCCCAAGGGGTTTCGCAGATACGCAGTATTTT,CASTPRGFADTQYF
-,TRBJ1-2,-,TRBV14,TGTGCCAGCAGCCAAGATCTGGCAGCCTATGGCTACACCTTC,CASSQDLAAYGYTF
-,TRBJ2-3,-,TRBV7-2,TGTGCCAGCAGCTTAGAGAGGACTCCACTCACAGATACGCAGTATTTT,CASSLERTPLTDTQYF
-,TRBJ1-3,-,TRBV10-3,TGTGCCATCAGTGAGTCGAGGGGGGGGAAAAAGGACGGAAACACCATATATTTT,CAISESRGGKKDGNTIYF
-,TRBJ1-1,TRBD1,TRBV6-1,TGTGCCAGCAGTGAAGCACACAGGGGGGGGAACACTGAAGCTTTCTTT,CASSEAHRGGNTEAFF
-,TRBJ2-1,-,TRBV7-3,TGTGCCAGCAGCTCAAGACACCTCCCCTACAATGAGCAGTTCTTC,CASSSRHLPYNEQFF
-,TRBJ1-4,-,TRBV7-8,TGTGCCAGCAGCTTAGAGCTGGGGGTTAATGAAAAACTGTTTTTT,CASSLELGVNEKLFF
-,TRBJ2-7,TRBD2,TRBV7-8,TGTGCCAGCAGCTCAAGACTAGCGGAATTGACCTACGAGCAGTACTTC,CASSSRLAELTYEQYF
-,TRBJ2-5,-,TRBV5-4,TGTGCCAGCAGCTTGGTGGGGAGGGGGGGTCCGGAGACCCAGTACTTC,CASSLVGRGGPETQYF
-,TRBJ2-7,TRBD1,TRBV7-9,TGTGCCAGCAGCCCCCCCCGGGGGACAGGGACGCCCGAGCAGTACTTC,CASSPPRGTGTPEQYF
-,TRBJ2-5,TRBD2,TRBV11-2,TGTGCCAGCAGCTCACCGGGACTAGTCACCGAGGGGTACTTC,CASSSPGLVTEGYF
-,TRBJ2-5,-,TRBV7-9,TGTGCCAGCAGCTTGAGCAGGGCAGCTCAAGAGACCCAGTACTTC,CASSLSRAAQETQYF
-,TRBJ2-1,TRBD2,TRBV7-9,TGTGCCAGCACCCTAGCGGTCAATGAGCAGTTCTTC,CASTLAVNEQFF
-,TRBJ2-5,TRBD2,TRBV5-1,TGCGCCAGCAGCTTGGGGACTAGCGGGAGTGAGACCCAGTACTTC,CASSLGTSGSETQYF
-,TRBJ2-7,-,TRBV7-2,TGTGCCAGCAGCCAAAGCCCCGCCTACGAGCAGTACTTC,CASSQSPAYEQYF
-,TRBJ1-3,-,TRBV4-2,TGTGCCAGCAGCCAAGACACATCCACCTCTGGAAACACCATATATTTT,CASSQDTSTSGNTIYF